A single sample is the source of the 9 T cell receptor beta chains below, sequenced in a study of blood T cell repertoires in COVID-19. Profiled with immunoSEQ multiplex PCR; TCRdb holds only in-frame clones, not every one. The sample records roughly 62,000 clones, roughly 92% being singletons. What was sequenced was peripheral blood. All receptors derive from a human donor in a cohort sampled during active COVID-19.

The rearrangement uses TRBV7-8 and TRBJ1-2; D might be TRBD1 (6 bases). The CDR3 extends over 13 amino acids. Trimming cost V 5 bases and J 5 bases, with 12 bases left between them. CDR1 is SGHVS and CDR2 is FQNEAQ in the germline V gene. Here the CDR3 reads CASSARGAYGYTF. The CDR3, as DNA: TGTGCCAGCAGCGCCCGGGGGGCGTATGGCTACACCTTC.

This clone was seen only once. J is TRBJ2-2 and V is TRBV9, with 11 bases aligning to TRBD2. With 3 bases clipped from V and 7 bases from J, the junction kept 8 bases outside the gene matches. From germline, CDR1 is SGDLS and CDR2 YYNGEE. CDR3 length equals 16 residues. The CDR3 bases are TGTGCCAGCAGCGCACAACTAGCGGGAGTTGGCGGGGAGCTGTTTTTT. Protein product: CASSAQLAGVGGELFF.

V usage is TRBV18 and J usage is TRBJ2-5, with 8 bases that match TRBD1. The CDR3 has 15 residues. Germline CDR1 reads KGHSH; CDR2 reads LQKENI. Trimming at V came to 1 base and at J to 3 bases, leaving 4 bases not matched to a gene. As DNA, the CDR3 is TGTGCCAGCTCACCACGGACAGGGCGAGAAGAGACCCAGTACTTC. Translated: CASSPRTGREETQYF.

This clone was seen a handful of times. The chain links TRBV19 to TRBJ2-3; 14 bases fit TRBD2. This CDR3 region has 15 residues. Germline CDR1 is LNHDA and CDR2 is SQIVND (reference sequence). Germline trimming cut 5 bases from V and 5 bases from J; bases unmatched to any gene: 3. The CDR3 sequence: CASSPGTSGGDTQYF. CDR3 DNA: TGTGCCAGTAGTCCCGGGACTAGCGGGGGAGATACGCAGTATTTT.

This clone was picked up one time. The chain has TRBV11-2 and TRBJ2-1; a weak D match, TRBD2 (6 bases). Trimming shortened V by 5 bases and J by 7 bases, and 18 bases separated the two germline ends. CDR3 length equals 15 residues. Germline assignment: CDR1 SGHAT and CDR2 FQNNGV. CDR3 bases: TGTGCCAGCAGCCAGCAGCAGCGGGCGAGGAATGAGCAGTTCTTC. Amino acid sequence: CASSQQQRARNEQFF.

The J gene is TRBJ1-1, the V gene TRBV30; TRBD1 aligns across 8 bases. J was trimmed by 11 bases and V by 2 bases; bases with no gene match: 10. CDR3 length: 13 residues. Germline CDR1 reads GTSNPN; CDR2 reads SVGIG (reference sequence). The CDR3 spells CAWSPSTGVRAFF. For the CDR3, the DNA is TGTGCCTGGAGTCCCTCGACAGGGGTGAGGGCTTTCTTT.

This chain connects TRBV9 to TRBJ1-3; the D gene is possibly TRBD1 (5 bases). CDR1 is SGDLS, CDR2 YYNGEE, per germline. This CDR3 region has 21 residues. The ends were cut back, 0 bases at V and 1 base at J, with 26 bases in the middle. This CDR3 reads CASSVGEGRLFSIESGNTIYF. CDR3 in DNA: TGTGCCAGCAGCGTAGGAGAGGGGAGGCTGTTCTCAATAGAGTCTGGAAACACCATATATTTT.

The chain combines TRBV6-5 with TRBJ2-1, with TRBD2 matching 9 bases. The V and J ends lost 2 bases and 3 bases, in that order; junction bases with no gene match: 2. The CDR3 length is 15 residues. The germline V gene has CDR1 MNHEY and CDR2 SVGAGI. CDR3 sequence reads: CASSYSSGSYNEQFF. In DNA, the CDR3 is TGTGCCAGCAGTTACAGTAGCGGGAGCTACAATGAGCAGTTCTTC.

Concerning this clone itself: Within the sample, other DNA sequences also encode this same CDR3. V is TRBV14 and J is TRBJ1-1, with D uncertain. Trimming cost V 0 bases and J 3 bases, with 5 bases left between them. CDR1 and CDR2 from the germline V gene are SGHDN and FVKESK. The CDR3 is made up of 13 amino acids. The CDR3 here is CASSQDRDTEAFF. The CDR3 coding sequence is TGTGCCAGCAGCCAAGATCGGGACACTGAAGCTTTCTTT.